This TCR beta chain was documented in a study of blood T cell repertoires in COVID-19. A PCR-confirmed or clinician-diagnosed COVID-19 case had contacted exposed participants within 2 weeks of entry. V gave up 0 bases and J gave up 5 bases; unmatched junction bases: 2. This CDR3 region has 15 residues. Germline lookup yields CDR1 GTSNPN and CDR2 SVGIG (reference sequence). Authors' processing steps: Nucleated cell counts were estimated from reference gene primer amplification. Libraries were prepared by immunoSEQ multiplex PCR; TCRdb keeps only in-frame clonotypes and omits some of them. For V, J and clone size, that table is used; D and trimming come from the DNA. The table has 270,000 or so clones, approximately 89% seen once.

The rearrangement uses TRBV30 and TRBJ2-1; 12 positions match TRBD2. The source material was PBMCs or T cells enriched from blood (not recorded which). This receptor was obtained from a man in his forties or fifties who had been exposed to COVID-19. CDR3 in DNA: TGTGCCTGGAGTGTCGGACTAGCGGGAAACAATGAGCAGTTCTTC. This sequence encodes CAWSVGLAGNNEQFF.